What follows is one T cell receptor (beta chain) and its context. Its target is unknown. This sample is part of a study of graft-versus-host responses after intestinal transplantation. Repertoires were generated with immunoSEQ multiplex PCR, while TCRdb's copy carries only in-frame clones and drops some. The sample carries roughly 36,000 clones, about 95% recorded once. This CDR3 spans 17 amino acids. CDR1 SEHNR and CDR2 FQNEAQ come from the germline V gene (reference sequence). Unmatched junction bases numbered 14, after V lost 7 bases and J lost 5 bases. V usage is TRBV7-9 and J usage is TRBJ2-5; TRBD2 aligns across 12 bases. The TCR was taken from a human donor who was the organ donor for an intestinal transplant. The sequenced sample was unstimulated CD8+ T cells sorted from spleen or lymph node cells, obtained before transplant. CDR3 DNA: TGTGCCAGCACCACACCCCTTCCTAGCGGGGGGGCGGAGACCCAGTACTTC. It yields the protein CASTTPLPSGGAETQYF.